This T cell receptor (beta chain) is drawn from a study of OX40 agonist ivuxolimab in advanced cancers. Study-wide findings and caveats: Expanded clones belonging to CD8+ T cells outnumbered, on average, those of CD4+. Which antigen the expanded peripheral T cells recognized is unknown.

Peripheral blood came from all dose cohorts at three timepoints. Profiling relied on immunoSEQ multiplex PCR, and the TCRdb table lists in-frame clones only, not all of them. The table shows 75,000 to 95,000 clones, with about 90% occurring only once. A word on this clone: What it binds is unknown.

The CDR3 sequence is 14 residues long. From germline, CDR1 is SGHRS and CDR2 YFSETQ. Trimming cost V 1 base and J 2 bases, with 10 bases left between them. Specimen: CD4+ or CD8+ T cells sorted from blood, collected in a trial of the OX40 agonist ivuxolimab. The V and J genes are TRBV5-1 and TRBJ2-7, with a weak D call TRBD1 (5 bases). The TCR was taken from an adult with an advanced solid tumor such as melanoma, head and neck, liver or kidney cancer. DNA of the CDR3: TGCGCCAGCAGCTTGCAGCAGGGCCCCTACGAGCAGTACTTC. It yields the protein CASSLQQGPYEQYF.